The 12 T cell receptor beta chains given below trace back to one sample, sequenced in a study of a mutant IDH1 vaccine in newly diagnosed glioma. These receptors' targets are unknown. Time point reported: week 11, during vaccination. Each dose of the vaccine consisted of 300 ug of mutant IDH1 20-mer peptide, with topical imiquimod. Profiled with immunoSEQ multiplex PCR; TCRdb holds only in-frame clones, not every one. Among 55,000 to 70,000 clones listed, approximately 90% were seen once. The source material was PBMCs, sampled from a glioma patient whose treatment included an IDH1 peptide vaccine. These receptors all stem from a man aged 40-50 years with glioma.

The chain carries TRBV30 and TRBJ2-6, with D perhaps matching TRBD1 (6 bases). Trimming removed 4 bases from V and 2 bases from J, with 9 bases in between. Per the germline V gene, CDR1 is GTSNPN and CDR2 is SVGIG (reference sequence). The CDR3 has 14 residues. CDR3 in DNA: TGTGCCTGGATTGGGGGCGCTGGGGCCAACGTCCTGACTTTC. Translation gives CAWIGGAGANVLTF. Full variable domain (missing parts from reference TRBV30 and TRBJ2-6): SQTIHQWPATLVQPVGSPLSLECTVEGTSNPNLYWYRQAAGRGLQLLFYSVGIGQISSEVPQNLSASRPQDRQFILSSKKLLLSDSGFYLCAWIGGAGANVLTFGAGSRLTVL.

This chain uses TRBV7-2 with TRBJ2-7; unclear D gene. In germline, CDR1 is SGHTA, CDR2 FQGNSA. CDR3 length: 15 residues. V lost 2 bases and J lost 3, with 14 bases in between. The DNA for the CDR3 is TGTGCCAGCAGCTTACGGTATGAGGACCTCTACGAGCAGTACTTC. This translates into CASSLRYEDLYEQYF.

As regards this clone: At one boundary the junction diverges from the germline segment, which might be a read error. The chain is built from TRBV28 and TRBJ1-4; 7 bases match TRBD1. The V gene's germline CDR1 is MDHEN and CDR2 SYDVKM. The CDR3 is 12 amino acids. The CDR3 here is CASSFRGGTVHF. Written as DNA, the CDR3 is TGTGCCAGCAGTTTCAGGGGCGGGACAGTACATTTT.

This chain uses TRBV4-2 with TRBJ2-1; D is perhaps TRBD2 (6 bases). The CDR3 spans 17 residues. Germline values: CDR1 LGHNA, CDR2 YNFKEQ. V gave up 1 base and J gave up 5 bases, with 18 bases separating them. As DNA, the CDR3 is TGTGCCAGCAGCCAAGCCTTAAGCGGGTATCCGGACAATGAGCAGTTCTTC. Its translation is CASSQALSGYPDNEQFF.

The chain carries TRBV4-1 and TRBJ2-3; 7 bases are a match to TRBD1. The germline CDR1 and CDR2 sequences are MGHRA and YSYEKL. V was pared by 7 bases and J by 0 bases, with 4 bases of the junction left unmatched. The CDR3 covers 14 residues. The chain's CDR3 is CASTWDSSTDTQYF. The CDR3 DNA is TGCGCCAGCACCTGGGACAGTAGCACAGATACGCAGTATTTT.

The V call is TRBV5-6, the J call TRBJ1-5, with 8 nucleotides matching TRBD1. The J segment lost 1 base and the V segment lost 1 base, leaving 1 base of the junction unmatched. The CDR3 covers 15 residues. CDR1 and CDR2 (germline): SGHDT, YYEEEE. The CDR3 bases are TGTGCCAGCAGCTTGACAGGGGGAAGCAATCAGCCCCAGCATTTT. It specifies CASSLTGGSNQPQHF.

V is TRBV6-1 and J is TRBJ1-6; 7 bases fit TRBD1. V was pared by 8 bases and J by 7 bases, with 5 bases of the junction left unmatched. The length of the CDR3 is 13 residues. The V gene's germline CDR1 is MNHNS and CDR2 SASEGT. This CDR3 is CASLIGGNSPLHF. The CDR3 nucleotides are TGTGCCAGCTTAATAGGGGGCAATTCACCCCTCCACTTT.

This chain links TRBV29-1 with TRBJ2-1; no firm D call. The germline V and J ends were trimmed by 4 bases and 6 bases, with 13 bases remaining between them. The CDR3 extends over 13 amino acids. Germline CDR1 and CDR2: SQVTM and ANQGSEA. CDR3 protein: CSVADRMGNEQFF. In nucleotides, the CDR3 is TGCAGCGTTGCGGATCGGATGGGCAATGAGCAGTTCTTC.

The chain uses TRBV30 and TRBJ1-5; tentatively, D is TRBD1 (6 bases). V lost 0 bases and J lost 9, with 12 bases in between. Germline CDR1 reads GTSNPN; CDR2 reads SVGIG (reference sequence). The CDR3 loop spans 13 amino acids. The CDR3 region has the DNA TGTGCCTGGAGTGTACAGGGTCTCGGGCCCCAGCATTTT. This gives the protein CAWSVQGLGPQHF. The full variable domain, rest sourced from reference TRBV30 and TRBJ1-5, is SQTIHQWPATLVQPVGSPLSLECTVEGTSNPNLYWYRQAAGRGLQLLFYSVGIGQISSEVPQNLSASRPQDRQFILSSKKLLLSDSGFYLCAWSVQGLGPQHFGDGTRLSIL.

The chain has TRBV10-3 and TRBJ1-1, with D possibly being TRBD1 (5 bases). CDR3 length: 13 amino acids. Germline CDR1 and CDR2: ENHRY and SYGVKD. The germline V and J ends were trimmed by 5 bases and 1 base, with 8 bases remaining between them. The CDR3 loop is CAISSTGNTEAFF. CDR3 nucleotides: TGTGCCATCAGTTCTACAGGGAACACTGAAGCTTTCTTT.

This sequence joins TRBV6-1 and TRBJ2-7; 7 bases map to TRBD1. Unmatched junction bases numbered 4, after V lost 3 bases and J lost 2 bases. CDR1 and CDR2 from the germline V gene are MNHNS and SASEGT. The CDR3 runs 14 residues. The CDR3 loop reads CASSDPGQTYEQYV. For the CDR3, the DNA is TGTGCCAGCAGTGATCCGGGACAGACCTACGAGCAGTACGTC.

The chain joins TRBV27 to TRBJ1-1; no firm D call. Looked up from germline, CDR1 is MNHEY and CDR2 is SMNVEV (reference sequence). The CDR3 spans 13 residues. The V and J ends lost 5 bases and 12 bases respectively, with 19 bases between them. CDR3 amino acids: CASSPRTRWVTFF. CDR3 DNA: TGTGCCAGCAGTCCTCGGACGAGATGGGTGACTTTCTTT.